This paragraph covers one T cell receptor (beta chain) sequence. Its target is not known. Data came from immunoSEQ multiplex PCR; TCRdb stores just in-frame clones and leaves some out. The sample has some 79,000 clones, around 94% seen once; the top ten hold roughly 3%. The data stem from a study of cytomegalovirus exposure and HLA in healthy donors. J was trimmed by 1 base and V by 6 bases; bases with no gene match: 8. This CDR3 contains 18 residues. Looked up from germline, CDR1 is SNHLY and CDR2 is FYNNEI. General study results and limits: The study recorded fewer than 200 TCR beta chains that were cytomegalovirus-associated. In vitro data verified three CMV-associated chains as specific for CMV antigens. There were some public TCRs occurring in many donors, but most TCR sequences were rare.

The origin of this receptor is a woman aged 18-29 years in good health and CMV-seropositive. The rearrangement links TRBV2 to TRBJ2-6, with 11 bases that match TRBD2. Sequenced: PBMCs. The CDR3 DNA sequence: TGTGCCAGCAGCTACCGGACTAGCGGGTTATCTGGGGCCAACGTCCTGACTTTC. Encoded protein: CASSYRTSGLSGANVLTF.